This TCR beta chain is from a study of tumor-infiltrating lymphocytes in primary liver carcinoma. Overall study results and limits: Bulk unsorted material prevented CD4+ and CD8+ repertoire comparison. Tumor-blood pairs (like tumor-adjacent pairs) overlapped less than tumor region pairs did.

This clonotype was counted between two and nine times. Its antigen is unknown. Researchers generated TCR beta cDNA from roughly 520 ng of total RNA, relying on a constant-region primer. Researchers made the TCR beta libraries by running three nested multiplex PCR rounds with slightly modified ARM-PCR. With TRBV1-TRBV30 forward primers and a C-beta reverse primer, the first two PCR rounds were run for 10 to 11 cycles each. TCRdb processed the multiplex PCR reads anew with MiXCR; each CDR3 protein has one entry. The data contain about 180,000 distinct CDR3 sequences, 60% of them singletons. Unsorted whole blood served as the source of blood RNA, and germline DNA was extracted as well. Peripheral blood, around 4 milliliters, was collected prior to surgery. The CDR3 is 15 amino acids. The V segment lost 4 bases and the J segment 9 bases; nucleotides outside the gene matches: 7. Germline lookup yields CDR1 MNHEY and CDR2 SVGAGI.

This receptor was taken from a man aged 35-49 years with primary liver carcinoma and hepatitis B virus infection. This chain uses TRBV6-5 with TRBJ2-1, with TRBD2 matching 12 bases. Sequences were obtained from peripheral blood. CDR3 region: CASSSSGTSGLEQFF. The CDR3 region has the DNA TGTGCCAGCAGTTCCTCCGGGACTAGCGGGCTTGAGCAGTTCTTC.